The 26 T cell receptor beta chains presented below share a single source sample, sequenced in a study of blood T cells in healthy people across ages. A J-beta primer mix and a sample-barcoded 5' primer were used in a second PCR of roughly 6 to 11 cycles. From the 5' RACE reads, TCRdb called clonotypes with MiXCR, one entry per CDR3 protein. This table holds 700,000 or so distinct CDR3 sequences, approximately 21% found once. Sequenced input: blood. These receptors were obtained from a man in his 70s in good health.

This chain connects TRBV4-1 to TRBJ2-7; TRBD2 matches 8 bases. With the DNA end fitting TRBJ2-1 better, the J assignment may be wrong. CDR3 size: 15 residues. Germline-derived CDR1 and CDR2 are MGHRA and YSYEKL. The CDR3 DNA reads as TGCGCCAGCAGCCAAGACCACGGGAGGGGTTATGAGCAGTTCTTC. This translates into CASSQDHGRGYEQFF.

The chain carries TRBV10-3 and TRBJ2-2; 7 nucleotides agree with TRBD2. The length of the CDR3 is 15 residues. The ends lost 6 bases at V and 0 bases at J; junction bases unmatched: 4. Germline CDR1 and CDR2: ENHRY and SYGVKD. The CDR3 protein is CAIRTSATNTGELFF. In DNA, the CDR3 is TGTGCCATCAGAACTAGCGCTACGAACACCGGGGAGCTGTTTTTT.

For the CDR3, the DNA is TGTGCCAGCAGCTACAGGGGGCTGGGGAACACTGAAGCTTTCTTT. The encoded protein is CASSYRGLGNTEAFF. The V and J genes are TRBV12-3 or TRBV12-4 and TRBJ1-1; TRBD1 matches at 9 bases. The CDR3 runs 15 residues. Unmatched junction bases numbered 6, after V lost 6 bases and J lost 1 base.

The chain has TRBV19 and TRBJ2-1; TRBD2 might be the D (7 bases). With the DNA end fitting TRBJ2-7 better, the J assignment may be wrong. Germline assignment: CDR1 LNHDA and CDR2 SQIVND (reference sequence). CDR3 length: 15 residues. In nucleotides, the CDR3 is TGTGCCAGTACAAAAACGGGGCGGGGGCAGAACGAGCAGTACTTC. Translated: CASTKTGRGQNEQYF.

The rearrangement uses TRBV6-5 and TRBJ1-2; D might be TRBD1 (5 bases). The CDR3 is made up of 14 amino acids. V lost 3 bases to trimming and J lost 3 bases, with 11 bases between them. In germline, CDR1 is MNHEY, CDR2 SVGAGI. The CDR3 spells CASSYRDRYYGYTF. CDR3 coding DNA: TGTGCCAGCAGTTATCGGGACCGATACTATGGCTACACCTTC.

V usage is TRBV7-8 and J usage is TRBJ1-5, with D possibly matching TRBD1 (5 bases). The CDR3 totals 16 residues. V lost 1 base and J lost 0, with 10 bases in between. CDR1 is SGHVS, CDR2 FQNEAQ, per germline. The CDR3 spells CASSLEGPFSNQPQHF. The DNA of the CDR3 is TGTGCCAGCAGCTTAGAGGGGCCCTTTAGCAATCAGCCCCAGCATTTT.

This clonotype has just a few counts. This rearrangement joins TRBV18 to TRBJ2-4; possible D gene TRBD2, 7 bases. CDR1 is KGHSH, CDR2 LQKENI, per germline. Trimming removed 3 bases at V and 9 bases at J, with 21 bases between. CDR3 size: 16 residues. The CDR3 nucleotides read TGTGCCAGCTCACCCACGGGGGGCCTATTAAAAGGCATTCAGTACTTC. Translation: CASSPTGGLLKGIQYF. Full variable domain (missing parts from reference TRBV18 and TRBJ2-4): NAGVMQNPRHLVRRRGQEARLRCSPMKGHSHVYWYRQLPEEGLKFMVYLQKENIIDESGMPKERFSAEFPKEGPSILRIQQVVRGDSAAYFCASSPTGGLLKGIQYFGAGTRLSVL.

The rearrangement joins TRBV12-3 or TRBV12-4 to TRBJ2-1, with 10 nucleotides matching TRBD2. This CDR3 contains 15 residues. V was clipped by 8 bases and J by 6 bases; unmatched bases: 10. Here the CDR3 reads CASGHSGRLGNEQFF. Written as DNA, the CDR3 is TGTGCCAGCGGACATAGCGGGAGGCTCGGCAATGAGCAGTTCTTC.

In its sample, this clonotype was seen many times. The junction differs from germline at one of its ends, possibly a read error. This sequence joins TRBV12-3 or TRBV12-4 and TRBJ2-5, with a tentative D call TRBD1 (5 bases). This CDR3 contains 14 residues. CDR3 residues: CASSLAGFQETQYF. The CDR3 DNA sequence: TGCGCCAGCAGCTTGGCAGGGTTCCAAGAGACCCAGTACTTC.

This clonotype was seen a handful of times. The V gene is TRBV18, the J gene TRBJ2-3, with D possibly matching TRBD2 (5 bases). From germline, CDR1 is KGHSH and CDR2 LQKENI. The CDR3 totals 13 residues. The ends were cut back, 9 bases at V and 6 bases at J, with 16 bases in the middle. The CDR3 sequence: CASSPGVSDTQYF. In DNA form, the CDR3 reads TGTGCCAGTAGTCCCGGGGTTTCGGATACGCAGTATTTT.

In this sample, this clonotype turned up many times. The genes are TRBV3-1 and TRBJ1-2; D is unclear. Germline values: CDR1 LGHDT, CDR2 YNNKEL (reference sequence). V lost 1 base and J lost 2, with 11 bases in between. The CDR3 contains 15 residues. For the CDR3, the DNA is TGTGCCAGCAGCCAAGGTTCGGCCAGAAACTATGGCTACACCTTC. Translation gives CASSQGSARNYGYTF.

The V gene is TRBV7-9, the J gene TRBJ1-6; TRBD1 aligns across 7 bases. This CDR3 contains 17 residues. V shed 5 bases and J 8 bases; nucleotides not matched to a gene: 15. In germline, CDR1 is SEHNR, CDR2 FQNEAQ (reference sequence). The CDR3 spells CASSLGMGRQGDSPLHF. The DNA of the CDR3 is TGTGCCAGCAGCCTAGGGATGGGCCGACAGGGAGATTCACCCCTCCACTTT.

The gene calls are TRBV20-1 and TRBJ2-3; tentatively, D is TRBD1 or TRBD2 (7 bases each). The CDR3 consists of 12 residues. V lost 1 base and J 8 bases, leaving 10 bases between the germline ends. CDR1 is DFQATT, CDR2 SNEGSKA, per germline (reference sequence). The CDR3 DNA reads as TGCAGTGCTAGAGTCAGGGGGGGTACGCAGTATTTT. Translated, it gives CSARVRGGTQYF.

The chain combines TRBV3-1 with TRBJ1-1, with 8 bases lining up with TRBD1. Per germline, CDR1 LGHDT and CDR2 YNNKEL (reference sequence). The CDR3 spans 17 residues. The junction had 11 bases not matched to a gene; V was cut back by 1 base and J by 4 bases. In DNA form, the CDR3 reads TGTGCCAGCAGCCAAGGAAACAGGGGGAAAGGCGGCACTGAAGCTTTCTTT. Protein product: CASSQGNRGKGGTEAFF.

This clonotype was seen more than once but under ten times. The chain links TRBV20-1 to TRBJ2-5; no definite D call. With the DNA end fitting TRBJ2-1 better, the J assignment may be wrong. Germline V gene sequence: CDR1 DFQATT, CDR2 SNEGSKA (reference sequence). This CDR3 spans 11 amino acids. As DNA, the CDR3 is TGCAGTGCTAGAGGTTTTTATGAGCAGTTCTTC. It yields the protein CSARGFYEQFF.

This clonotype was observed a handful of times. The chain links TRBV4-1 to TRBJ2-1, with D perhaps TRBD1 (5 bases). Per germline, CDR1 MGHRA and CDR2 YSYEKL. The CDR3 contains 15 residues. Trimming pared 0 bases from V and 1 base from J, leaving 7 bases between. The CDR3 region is CASSQDWTSYNEQFF. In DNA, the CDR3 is TGCGCCAGCAGCCAAGACTGGACATCCTACAATGAGCAGTTCTTC.

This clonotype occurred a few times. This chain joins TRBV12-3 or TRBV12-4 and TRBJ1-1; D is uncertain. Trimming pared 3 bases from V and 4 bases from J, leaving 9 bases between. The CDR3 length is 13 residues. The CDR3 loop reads CASSFGRITEAFF. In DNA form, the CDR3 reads TGTGCCAGCAGTTTTGGGAGGATCACTGAAGCTTTCTTT.

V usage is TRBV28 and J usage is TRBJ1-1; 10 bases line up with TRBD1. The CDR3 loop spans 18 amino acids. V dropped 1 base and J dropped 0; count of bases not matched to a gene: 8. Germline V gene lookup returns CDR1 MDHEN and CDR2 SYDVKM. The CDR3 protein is CASSLSVRTGGVNTEAFF. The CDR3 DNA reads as TGTGCCAGCAGTTTATCAGTTAGGACAGGGGGTGTGAACACTGAAGCTTTCTTT.

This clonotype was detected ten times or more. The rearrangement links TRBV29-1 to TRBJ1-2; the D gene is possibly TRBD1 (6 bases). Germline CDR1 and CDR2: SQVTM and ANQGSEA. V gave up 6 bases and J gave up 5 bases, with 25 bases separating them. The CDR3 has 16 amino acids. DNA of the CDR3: TGCAGCGTCCCACAATCCCGGGACACCAGGGGATATGGCTACACCTTC. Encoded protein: CSVPQSRDTRGYGYTF. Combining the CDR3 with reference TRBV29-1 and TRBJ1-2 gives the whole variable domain SAVISQKPSRDICQRGTSLTIQCQVDSQVTMMFWYRQQPGQSLTLIATANQGSEATYESGFVIDKFPISRPNLTFSTLTVSNMSPEDSSIYLCSVPQSRDTRGYGYTFGSGTRLTVV.

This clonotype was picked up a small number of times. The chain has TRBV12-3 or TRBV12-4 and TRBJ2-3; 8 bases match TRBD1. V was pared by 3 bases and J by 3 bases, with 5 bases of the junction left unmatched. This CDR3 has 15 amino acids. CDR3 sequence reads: CASSFGTGRTDTQYF. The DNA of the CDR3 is TGTGCCAGCAGTTTCGGGACAGGCCGGACAGATACGCAGTATTTT.

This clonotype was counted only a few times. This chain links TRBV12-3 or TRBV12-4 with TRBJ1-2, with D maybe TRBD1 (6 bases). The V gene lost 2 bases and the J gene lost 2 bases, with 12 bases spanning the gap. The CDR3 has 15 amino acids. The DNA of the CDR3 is TGTGCCAGCAGTTTATCGGGGGCACGGAACTATGGCTACACCTTC. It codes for CASSLSGARNYGYTF.

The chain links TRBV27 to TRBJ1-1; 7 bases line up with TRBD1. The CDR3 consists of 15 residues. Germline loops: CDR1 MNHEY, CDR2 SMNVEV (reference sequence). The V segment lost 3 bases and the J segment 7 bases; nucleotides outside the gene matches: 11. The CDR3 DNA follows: TGTGCCAGCAGTTTGCACCACAGGGGAATGGGTGAAGCTTTCTTT. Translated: CASSLHHRGMGEAFF.

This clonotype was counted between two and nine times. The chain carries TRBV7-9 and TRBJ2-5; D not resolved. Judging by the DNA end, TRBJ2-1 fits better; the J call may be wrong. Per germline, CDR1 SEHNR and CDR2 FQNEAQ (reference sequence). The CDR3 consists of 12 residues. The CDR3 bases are TGTGCCAGCAGCTTGTATCAGAATGAGCAGTTCTTC. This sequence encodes CASSLYQNEQFF.

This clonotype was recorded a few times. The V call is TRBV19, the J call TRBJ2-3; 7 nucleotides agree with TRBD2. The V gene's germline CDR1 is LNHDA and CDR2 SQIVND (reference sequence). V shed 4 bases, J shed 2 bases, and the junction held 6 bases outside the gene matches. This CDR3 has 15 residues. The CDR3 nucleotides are TGTGCCAGTAGTACCACAGCGGGGCACACAGATACGCAGTATTTT. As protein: CASSTTAGHTDTQYF. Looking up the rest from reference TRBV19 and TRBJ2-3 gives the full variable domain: DGGITQSPKYLFRKEGQNVTLSCEQNLNHDAMYWYRQDPGQGLRLIYYSQIVNDFQKGDIAEGYSVSREKKESFPLTVTSAQKNPTAFYLCASSTTAGHTDTQYFGPGTRLTVL.

For the CDR3, the DNA is TGCAGTGCTAGGACCTCCTTCGGGGTAGAGACCCAGTACTTC. Translating it yields CSARTSFGVETQYF. The chain employs TRBV20-1 and TRBJ2-7, with a possible D match to TRBD2 (5 bases). The tail of the sequence fits TRBJ2-5 better, so the J call may be wrong. From germline, CDR1 is DFQATT and CDR2 SNEGSKA (reference sequence). The CDR3 covers 14 residues.

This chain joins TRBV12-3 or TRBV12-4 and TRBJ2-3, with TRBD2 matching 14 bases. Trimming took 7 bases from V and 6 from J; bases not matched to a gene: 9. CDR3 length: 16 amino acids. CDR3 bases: TGTGCCAGCAACAGACTAGCGGGGGGGCGTGAGGATACGCAGTATTTT. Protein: CASNRLAGGREDTQYF.